Listed below are T cell receptor beta chains from one sample, sequenced in a study of OX40 agonist ivuxolimab in advanced cancers. TCRdb keeps only in-frame clones here, not all; method: immunoSEQ multiplex PCR. The sample has about 80,000 clones, just over 85% seen once. This specimen was CD4+ or CD8+ T cells sorted from blood, taken in a trial of the OX40 agonist ivuxolimab. These receptors originate from an adult with an advanced solid tumor such as melanoma, head and neck, liver or kidney cancer. Each CDR3 is given with its conserved first and last residue. The order of the fields is J gene, D gene, clone size, V gene, CDR3 protein, CDR3 DNA. A D gene is named only where the DNA matches it firmly. For some rows the clone size is stated as once, few or many, or as a class when expanded; others skip it.

>TRBJ1-2|NA|NA|TRBV4-2
CASSQPGEPYGYTF
TGTGCCAGCAGCCAACCGGGGGAGCCCTATGGCTACACCTTC
>TRBJ2-3|NA|NA|TRBV10-3
CAISEPERVGTSTDTQYF
TGTGCCATCAGTGAACCGGAGAGGGTGGGAACTAGCACAGATACGCAGTATTTT
>TRBJ1-3|NA|NA|TRBV6-1
CASSEGVLRGNTIYF
TGTGCCAGCAGTGAAGGGGTATTGCGGGGAAACACCATATATTTT
>TRBJ2-7|NA|NA|TRBV6-6
CASRGRTALSEQYF
TGTGCCAGCCGGGGTCGGACGGCACTTAGTGAGCAGTACTTC
>TRBJ1-5|NA|NA|TRBV6-5
CASSYGQNGQPQHF
TGTGCCAGCAGTTACGGGCAGAATGGTCAGCCCCAGCATTTT
>TRBJ2-7|TRBD1|NA|TRBV28
CASSLLGQGRNEQYF
TGTGCCAGCAGCCTTTTGGGACAGGGGAGAAACGAGCAGTACTTC
>TRBJ1-2|NA|NA|TRBV5-1
CASSLYQTDGYTF
TGCGCCAGCAGCTTGTACCAGACCGATGGCTACACCTTC
>TRBJ2-5|TRBD2|NA|TRBV19
CASSIASGRETQYF
TGTGCCAGTAGTATCGCTAGCGGGAGGGAGACCCAGTACTTC
>TRBJ2-3|TRBD2|NA|TRBV18
CASSARTSGVDTQYF
TGTGCCAGCTCAGCCCGGACTAGCGGGGTAGATACGCAGTATTTT
>TRBJ1-5|NA|few|TRBV2
CASSGGQTNQPQHF
TGTGCCAGCAGTGGGGGCCAGACCAATCAGCCCCAGCATTTT
>TRBJ2-3|TRBD1|few|TRBV27
CASRTFGTARSSTDTQYF
TGTGCCAGCAGGACCTTTGGGACAGCAAGATCTAGCACAGATACGCAGTATTTT
>TRBJ1-1|NA|NA|TRBV6-1
CASSAYVHTEAFF
TGTGCCAGCAGCGCCTACGTCCACACTGAAGCTTTCTTT
>TRBJ1-5|TRBD1|NA|TRBV19
CASSLRGQNQPQHF
TGTGCCAGTAGCCTCAGGGGGCAGAATCAGCCCCAGCATTTT
>TRBJ1-6|NA|NA|TRBV23-1
CASTRDLFSKSLHF
TGCGCCAGCACCCGGGACTTATTTAGCAAATCCCTCCACTTT
>TRBJ1-1|NA|once|TRBV7-9
CASSLGGAGTEAFF
TGTGCCAGCAGCTTAGGGGGGGCTGGCACTGAAGCTTTCTTT
>TRBJ1-6|NA|few|TRBV2
CASSRVADNSPLHF
TGTGCCAGCAGTCGGGTAGCGGACAATTCACCCCTCCACTTT
>TRBJ2-6|TRBD1|NA|TRBV27
CASSAQGSDVLTF
TGTGCCAGCAGCGCACAGGGGTCCGACGTCCTGACTTTC
>TRBJ1-1|TRBD1|NA|TRBV10-3
CAISRGQEDTEAFF
TGTGCCATCAGTCGCGGACAGGAAGATACTGAAGCTTTCTTT
>TRBJ2-7|TRBD1|NA|TRBV28
CASRGQGARPFYEQYF
TGTGCCAGCAGAGGACAGGGGGCGCGACCCTTCTACGAGCAGTACTTC
>TRBJ2-7|NA|NA|TRBV5-6
CASRLGTAEQYF
TGTGCCAGCAGACTTGGGACCGCCGAGCAGTACTTC
>TRBJ2-3|TRBD2|NA|TRBV7-2
CASSPRLASDTQYF
TGTGCCAGCAGCCCCCGACTAGCTTCCGATACGCAGTATTTT
>TRBJ1-1|TRBD1|NA|TRBV28
CASHNTGAIAFF
TGTGCCAGCCATAACACAGGGGCCATAGCTTTCTTT
>TRBJ1-2|NA|once|TRBV4-2
CASSQEDRLLYGYTF
TGTGCCAGCAGCCAAGAAGACAGGCTTCTCTATGGCTACACCTTC
>TRBJ2-2|NA|NA|TRBV7-3
CASSSTSGIDTGELFF
TGTGCCAGCAGCTCGACCTCAGGGATAGACACCGGGGAGCTGTTTTTT
>TRBJ2-7|TRBD2|NA|TRBV11-2
CASSLDRSGGVSYEQYF
TGTGCCAGCAGCTTAGATCGGAGCGGGGGCGTCTCCTACGAGCAGTACTTC
>TRBJ2-7|TRBD1|NA|TRBV6-5
CASRPPGQGPYEQYF
TGTGCCAGCAGACCTCCAGGACAGGGCCCCTACGAGCAGTACTTC
>TRBJ1-2|NA|NA|TRBV7-9
CASSLARLTAYTF
TGTGCCAGCAGCTTAGCTCGGTTGACAGCCTACACCTTC
>TRBJ1-5|NA|NA|TRBV30
CAWSEEYSNQPQHF
TGTGCCTGGAGTGAGGAATATAGCAATCAGCCCCAGCATTTT
>TRBJ1-2|NA|NA|TRBV28
CASSLSNYGYTF
TGTGCCAGCAGTTTATCTAACTATGGCTACACCTTC
>TRBJ2-1|TRBD2|NA|TRBV28
CASELAGRLVGEQFF
TGTGCCAGCGAACTAGCGGGGCGGCTTGTCGGTGAGCAGTTCTTC
>TRBJ1-4|NA|NA|TRBV6-5
CASRPGLTNEKLFF
TGTGCCAGCAGACCGGGGCTGACTAATGAAAAACTGTTTTTT
>TRBJ2-7|NA|few|TRBV28
CASSWRSQRYSYEQYF
TGTGCCAGCAGCTGGCGTAGCCAACGATATTCCTACGAGCAGTACTTC
>TRBJ2-3|TRBD2|NA|TRBV6-6
CVSRASGRGTDTQYF
TGTGTCAGCAGGGCTAGCGGGAGGGGCACAGATACGCAGTATTTT
>TRBJ2-5|NA|NA|TRBV11-1
CASEEQETQYF
TGTGCCAGCGAAGAACAAGAGACCCAGTACTTC
>TRBJ1-2|TRBD1|NA|TRBV28
CASTQSTGGYGYTF
TGTGCCAGCACCCAATCAACAGGGGGCTATGGCTACACCTTC
>TRBJ2-1|TRBD2|NA|TRBV13
CASSPQILADNNEQFF
TGTGCCAGCAGCCCCCAAATACTAGCGGACAACAATGAGCAGTTCTTC
>TRBJ1-2|NA|once|TRBV28
CASSTGAYGYTF
TGTGCCAGCAGTACGGGGGCCTATGGCTACACCTTC